The 21 T cell receptor beta chains reported below all come from one sample, sequenced in a study of blood T cell repertoires in COVID-19. Some clones are missing from TCRdb's copy, which holds only in-frame ones; the method was immunoSEQ multiplex PCR. Of roughly 70,000 clones detected, 86% appear once; the ten largest clones hold 3.5% to 5%. The sample was peripheral blood. The receptors were sampled from a man between 65 and 85 years old with active COVID-19.

This chain joins TRBV18 and TRBJ2-7; the match to TRBD1 covers 10 bases. V lost 6 bases and J lost 5; bases outside the gene matches: 10. This CDR3 has 15 amino acids. Germline assignment: CDR1 KGHSH and CDR2 LQKENI. The CDR3, as DNA: TGTGCCAGCTCCCCTTCCGGGACAGGGGTCGACGAGCAGTACTTC. Amino acids: CASSPSGTGVDEQYF.

This chain joins TRBV19 and TRBJ2-7; TRBD1 matches at 9 bases. The ends lost 1 base at V and 2 bases at J; junction bases unmatched: 3. Germline CDR1 is LNHDA and CDR2 is SQIVND (reference sequence). The CDR3 sequence is 15 residues long. The CDR3 region has the DNA TGTGCCAGTAGTATAGGACAGGGGGTCACCTACGAGCAGTACTTC. It is translated as CASSIGQGVTYEQYF.

J is TRBJ2-1 and V is TRBV25-1, with D uncertain. V dropped 2 bases and J dropped 10 bases, with 9 bases sitting between them. The CDR3 has 12 amino acids. Germline CDR1 reads MGHDK; CDR2 reads SYGVNS. As DNA, the CDR3 is TGTGCCAGCAGTGAAAACCCCGGGGAGCAGTTCTTC. It yields the protein CASSENPGEQFF.

In DNA form, the CDR3 reads TGTGCCAGCTCACCAGGAGAAGAGACCCAGTACTTC. Translating it yields CASSPGEETQYF. The chain links TRBV18 to TRBJ2-5; D gene unclear. Germline CDR1 reads KGHSH; CDR2 reads LQKENI. This CDR3 is built from 12 residues. V dropped 2 bases and J dropped 3 bases, with 4 bases sitting between them.

This chain uses TRBV6-6 with TRBJ2-2; the D is unclear. Trimming removed 2 bases from V and 2 bases from J, with 9 bases in between. The CDR3 has 15 residues. Per the germline V gene, CDR1 is MNHNY and CDR2 is SVGAGI (reference sequence). CDR3 sequence: CASSYHPTNTGELFF. CDR3 nucleotide sequence: TGTGCCAGCAGTTACCACCCTACTAACACCGGGGAGCTGTTTTTT.

The chain combines TRBV6-2 or TRBV6-3 with TRBJ2-7; unclear D gene. The CDR3 is made up of 15 amino acids. Trimming removed 0 bases from V and 2 bases from J, with 11 bases in between. Germline assignment: CDR1 MNHEY and CDR2 SVGEGT. For the CDR3, the DNA is TGTGCCAGCAGTTACTCGTCATCCTACCCCTACGAGCAGTACTTC. This sequence encodes CASSYSSSYPYEQYF.

The J gene is TRBJ1-6, the V gene TRBV30, with D perhaps TRBD1 (6 bases). From germline, CDR1 is GTSNPN and CDR2 SVGIG (reference sequence). This CDR3 is 14 amino acids long. Trimming cost V 1 base and J 9 bases, with 13 bases left between them. The CDR3 reads CAWSGTARGSPLHF. CDR3 sequence (DNA): TGTGCCTGGAGTGGGACAGCGAGGGGTTCACCCCTCCACTTT.

DNA of the CDR3: TGTGCCAGCAGTGAATGGGGCGGGGCCAACACTGAAGCTTTCTTT. It translates to CASSEWGGANTEAFF. The rearrangement links TRBV25-1 to TRBJ1-1, with D perhaps TRBD1 (5 bases). The CDR3 sequence is 15 residues long. Per the germline V gene, CDR1 is MGHDK and CDR2 is SYGVNS. V was cut by 1 base and J by 2 bases, with 11 bases left in between. Combining the CDR3 with reference TRBV25-1 and TRBJ1-1 gives the whole variable domain EADIYQTPRYLVIGTGKKITLECSQTMGHDKMYWYQQDPGMELHLIHYSYGVNSTEKGDLSSESTVSRIRTEHFPLTLESARPSHTSQYLCASSEWGGANTEAFFGQGTRLTVV.

The chain is built from TRBV7-3 and TRBJ1-1; D ambiguous. V shed 6 bases and J shed 2 bases, with 13 bases lying between them. This CDR3 spans 14 amino acids. Per germline, CDR1 SGHTA and CDR2 FQGTGA. CDR3 sequence (DNA): TGTGCCAGCAGAGCCCCCGGGGAAAACACTGAAGCTTTCTTT. It is translated as CASRAPGENTEAFF.

This chain links TRBV28 with TRBJ1-2; 9 bases are shared with TRBD1. Trimming at V came to 6 bases and at J to 3 bases, leaving 2 bases not matched to a gene. The germline CDR1 and CDR2 sequences are MDHEN and SYDVKM. This CDR3 contains 13 residues. The CDR3 DNA reads as TGTGCCAGCAGACAGGGGGCGGACTATGGCTACACCTTC. This gives the protein CASRQGADYGYTF.

This clone was observed once. The CDR3 loop reads CASSSRGTSAYNEQFF. The CDR3 region has the DNA TGTGCCAGCAGCTCTAGGGGGACTAGCGCCTACAATGAGCAGTTCTTC. This chain links TRBV7-6 with TRBJ2-1; 10 bases are a match to TRBD2. The germline CDR1 and CDR2 sequences are SGHVS and FNYEAQ. V shed 4 bases, J shed 2 bases, and the junction held 5 bases outside the gene matches. The CDR3 sequence is 16 residues long. The full variable domain, in which reference TRBV7-6 and TRBJ2-1 provide the parts outside the CDR3, is GAGVSQSPRYKVTKRGQDVALRCDPISGHVSLYWYRQALGQGPEFLTYFNYEAQQDKSGLPNDRFSAERPEGSISTLTIQRTEQRDSAMYRCASSSRGTSAYNEQFFGPGTRLTVL.

This rearrangement joins TRBV10-3 to TRBJ2-2; 7 bases match TRBD2. V lost 1 base and J lost 5; bases outside the gene matches: 7. This CDR3 has 16 amino acids. Germline CDR1 reads ENHRY; CDR2 reads SYGVKD. CDR3 residues: CAISEFRAGRTGELFF. CDR3 nucleotide sequence: TGTGCCATCAGTGAGTTTCGAGCGGGAAGGACCGGGGAGCTGTTTTTT.

The chain combines TRBV24-1 with TRBJ2-5; D might be TRBD2 (6 bases). Germline V CDR1 and CDR2: KGHDR, SFDVKD. V dropped 4 bases and J dropped 5 bases, with 16 bases sitting between them. The CDR3 spans 15 residues. Written as DNA, the CDR3 is TGTGCCACCAGTGACCCCCAGCCGGGAGCGGAGACCCAGTACTTC. Protein sequence: CATSDPQPGAETQYF.

V gene TRBV12-3 or TRBV12-4 combines with J gene TRBJ2-1; TRBD1 matches at 9 bases. Losses at the gene ends were 4 bases for V and 14 bases for J; bases not matched to a gene: 3. CDR3 size: 11 residues. CDR3 sequence: CASSYRDREFF. CDR3 nucleotide sequence: TGTGCCAGCAGTTACCGGGACAGGGAGTTCTTC.

The table lists this clone with a count of one. The rearrangement uses TRBV21-1 and TRBJ2-5; the table gives TRBD1 as D, unverified against the DNA. TRBV21-1 is termed a pseudogene. The CDR3 totals 16 residues. Here the CDR3 DNA reads TGTGCCAGCAGCAGACCCCCGGGCAGGGGAGAAGAGACCCAGTACTTC. Translation gives CASSRPPGRGEETQYF.

The rearrangement links TRBV19 to TRBJ1-2; TRBD1 is a possible D gene (6 bases). This CDR3 comprises 14 residues. The V gene lost 7 bases and the J gene lost 4 bases, with 16 bases spanning the gap. Looked up from germline, CDR1 is LNHDA and CDR2 is SQIVND (reference sequence). CDR3 nucleotide sequence: TGTGCCAGTACCCAACAGGGTAGGGGCTATGGCTACACCTTC. Translated: CASTQQGRGYGYTF.

This clone was picked up a small number of times. At one end the junction does not follow the germline gene, possibly because of a read error. The chain combines TRBV4-1 with TRBJ1-3, with a possible D match to TRBD1 (5 bases). The germline V gene has CDR1 MGHRA and CDR2 YSYEKL. This CDR3 is 14 amino acids long. The CDR3: CASSQTGSGNTIYF. The CDR3 DNA reads as TGCGCCAGCAGCCAAACAGGTTCTGGTAACACCATATATTTT.

V usage is TRBV7-6 and J usage is TRBJ2-2; no clear D gene. Germline CDR1 is SGHVS and CDR2 is FNYEAQ. The length of the CDR3 is 15 residues. Trimming pared 4 bases from V and 4 bases from J, leaving 13 bases between. In DNA form, the CDR3 reads TGTGCCAGCAGCTCCCCCTACCCTGGCACCGGGGAGCTGTTTTTT. Translation gives CASSSPYPGTGELFF. Full variable domain (remainder filled in from reference TRBV7-6 and TRBJ2-2): GAGVSQSPRYKVTKRGQDVALRCDPISGHVSLYWYRQALGQGPEFLTYFNYEAQQDKSGLPNDRFSAERPEGSISTLTIQRTEQRDSAMYRCASSSPYPGTGELFFGEGSRLTVL.

The rearrangement uses TRBV2 and TRBJ2-2; 8 bases map to TRBD1. J gave up 2 bases and V 10 bases, and 3 bases lay outside the gene matches. Germline CDR1 is SNHLY and CDR2 is FYNNEI. The CDR3 extends over 13 amino acids. CDR3 amino acids: CAKDRENTGELFF. The CDR3 DNA is TGTGCCAAGGACAGGGAAAACACCGGGGAGCTGTTTTTT.

The V call is TRBV6-6, the J call TRBJ2-1; D ambiguous. CDR1 MNHNY and CDR2 SVGAGI come from the germline V gene (reference sequence). The CDR3 is 12 residues long. Trimming took off 0 bases at V and 9 bases at J, with 6 bases between the two ends. CDR3 nucleotide sequence: TGTGCCAGCAGTTACTCCCCGGGTGAGCAGTTCTTC. Translating it yields CASSYSPGEQFF.

This chain connects TRBV5-6 to TRBJ1-2, with no clear D. Germline V lookup: CDR1 SGHDT, CDR2 YYEEEE. Trimming shortened V by 0 bases and J by 8 bases, and 11 bases separated the two germline ends. The CDR3 is made up of 13 amino acids. The CDR3 protein is CASSLAGEVGYTF. The CDR3 nucleotides are TGTGCCAGCAGCTTGGCCGGGGAGGTAGGCTACACCTTC.